A single sample is the source of the 30 T cell receptor beta chains below, sequenced in a study of CD8 T cells in Susac syndrome. Reverse transcription of about 0.45 to 1 ug RNA was performed with random hexamers. TCRdb reanalysed the immunoSEQ multiplex PCR reads using MiXCR and keeps one entry per CDR3 protein. The table records roughly 120,000 distinct CDR3 sequences, 93% of them present only once. The sequenced sample was CD4+ T cells from PBMCs. The source is a human donor with multiple sclerosis.

The chain joins TRBV7-6 to TRBJ2-5, with 13 bases identical to TRBD2. Germline-derived CDR1 and CDR2 are SGHVS and FNYEAQ. J was trimmed by 5 bases and V by 2 bases; bases with no gene match: 5. CDR3 length: 16 residues. The CDR3 loop reads CASSLRTSGGTETQYF. The CDR3 nucleotides read TGTGCCAGCAGCTTACGGACTAGCGGGGGTACGGAGACCCAGTACTTC.

This chain uses TRBV3-1 with TRBJ1-3; D not resolved. The CDR3 is 18 amino acids. V lost 1 base and J 3 bases, leaving 19 bases between the germline ends. From germline, CDR1 is LGHDT and CDR2 YNNKEL (reference sequence). CDR3 protein: CASSQVSGLGMVGNTIYF. Written as DNA, the CDR3 is TGTGCCAGCAGCCAAGTATCTGGTCTGGGTATGGTTGGAAACACCATATATTTT.

The CDR3 protein is CASSLGRLNTEAFF. DNA for the CDR3: TGTGCCAGCAGTTTGGGCCGGTTGAACACTGAAGCTTTCTTT. The rearrangement joins TRBV6-5 to TRBJ1-1; D call uncertain. The CDR3 totals 14 residues. The V gene's germline CDR1 is MNHEY and CDR2 SVGAGI. The V end was cut by 4 bases, the J end by 0 bases, with 9 bases between.

The CDR3 is CASSLLWSWRGGQAETQYF. The CDR3 DNA follows: TGTGCCAGCAGCTTACTATGGAGTTGGCGGGGGGGCCAGGCAGAGACCCAGTACTTC. The V call is TRBV7-8, the J call TRBJ2-5; 9 positions agree with TRBD2. The CDR3 covers 19 residues. V shed 2 bases and J 4 bases; nucleotides not matched to a gene: 17. Germline CDR1 reads SGHVS; CDR2 reads FQNEAQ.

This chain joins TRBV6-1 and TRBJ1-2, with TRBD1 matching over 7 bases. The germline CDR1 and CDR2 sequences are MNHNS and SASEGT. V shed 6 bases, J shed 3 bases, and the junction held 4 bases outside the gene matches. This CDR3 has 13 residues. The CDR3 DNA reads as TGTGCCAGCAGCACCGACAGGGACTATGGCTACACCTTC. It specifies CASSTDRDYGYTF.

A note on this clonotype: An end of the junction does not agree with germline; a read error may underlie this. The J gene is TRBJ2-1, the V gene TRBV20-1, with D perhaps assigned TRBD1 or TRBD2 (6 bases each). This CDR3 spans 11 amino acids. Looked up from germline, CDR1 is DFQATT and CDR2 is SNEGSKA (reference sequence). The chain's CDR3 is CSASTGAQSVF. In DNA form, the CDR3 reads TGCAGTGCTAGTACGGGGGCCCAGTCAGTCTTC.

This sequence joins TRBV30 and TRBJ1-2, with D hard to call. Germline CDR1 and CDR2: GTSNPN and SVGIG (reference sequence). This CDR3 has 13 amino acids. Deletions cut 3 bases from V and 2 bases from J, with 10 bases between. CDR3 protein: CAWSVDRNYGYTF. The CDR3 bases are TGTGCCTGGAGCGTCGACCGCAACTATGGCTACACCTTC. The whole variable domain, filled in from reference TRBV30 and TRBJ1-2, reads SQTIHQWPATLVQPVGSPLSLECTVEGTSNPNLYWYRQAAGRGLQLLFYSVGIGQISSEVPQNLSASRPQDRQFILSSKKLLLSDSGFYLCAWSVDRNYGYTFGSGTRLTVV.

This clonotype came up a few times. Here the CDR3 reads CASSQEQGAGYGYTF. In DNA, the CDR3 is TGTGCCAGCAGCCAAGAGCAGGGCGCGGGCTATGGCTACACCTTC. The V call is TRBV3-1, the J call TRBJ1-2; D perhaps matches TRBD1 (5 bases). This CDR3 has 15 amino acids. Germline loops: CDR1 LGHDT, CDR2 YNNKEL (reference sequence). V lost 0 bases and J lost 4, with 12 bases in between.

The genes are TRBV9 and TRBJ2-7, with 8 bases that match TRBD2. Per the germline V gene, CDR1 is SGDLS and CDR2 is YYNGEE. J lost 2 bases, V lost 3 bases, and 7 bases had no gene match. The CDR3 loop spans 15 amino acids. CDR3 DNA: TGTGCCAGCAGCGCGGGGCCGGGACTAGCCTACGAGCAGTACTTC. Translation: CASSAGPGLAYEQYF. Supplemented by reference TRBV9 and TRBJ2-7, the full variable domain reads DSGVTQTPKHLITATGQRVTLRCSPRSGDLSVYWYQQSLDQGLQFLIQYYNGEERAKGNILERFSAQQFPDLHSELNLSSLELGDSALYFCASSAGPGLAYEQYFGPGTRLTVT.

The genes are TRBV11-2 and TRBJ2-3; no reliable D call. The germline V gene encodes CDR1 SGHAT and CDR2 FQNNGV. V lost 1 base and J lost 3, with 14 bases in between. The CDR3 consists of 16 residues. In DNA, the CDR3 is TGTGCCAGCAGCTTAGCACGGACCCAGGAGACAGATACGCAGTATTTT. It translates to CASSLARTQETDTQYF.

V gene TRBV30 combines with J gene TRBJ2-7, with D possibly TRBD2 on 6 matching bases. V was pared by 1 base and J by 5 bases, with 6 bases between. The CDR3 is 11 residues long. CDR1 GTSNPN and CDR2 SVGIG come from the germline V gene (reference sequence). The CDR3 bases are TGTGCCTGGAGTGGGAGGGACGAGCAGTACTTC. Protein sequence: CAWSGRDEQYF.

The V and J genes are TRBV29-1 and TRBJ2-6, with D maybe TRBD1 (6 bases). Germline V gives CDR1 SQVTM, CDR2 ANQGSEA. V was clipped by 5 bases and J by 0 bases, with 17 bases between them. The CDR3 is 17 amino acids. The DNA of the CDR3 is TGCAGCGTTATAGACCCGGGACACCTCTCTGGGGCCAACGTCCTGACTTTC. Residues: CSVIDPGHLSGANVLTF.

The chain recombines TRBV4-3 with TRBJ1-2; D is unclear. Germline CDR1 is LGHNA and CDR2 is YSLEER. Trimming stripped 2 bases from V and 2 bases from J, with 6 bases between. The CDR3 is 13 residues long. CDR3 coding DNA: TGCGCCAGCAGCCAACGGGCAAACTATGGCTACACCTTC. Translation gives CASSQRANYGYTF.

V usage is TRBV28 and J usage is TRBJ2-2; unclear D gene. Trimming cost V 7 bases and J 7 bases, with 10 bases left between them. The germline gives CDR1 MDHEN, CDR2 SYDVKM. The CDR3 extends over 12 amino acids. This CDR3 is CASTFLGGELFF. The CDR3 bases are TGTGCCAGCACCTTTCTGGGCGGGGAGCTGTTTTTT.

The V and J genes are TRBV7-9 and TRBJ1-4, with a possible D match to TRBD1 (5 bases). In germline, CDR1 is SEHNR, CDR2 FQNEAQ (reference sequence). This CDR3 has 16 residues. Trimming removed 3 bases from V and 0 bases from J, with 11 bases in between. The CDR3: CASSFGGSSTNEKLFF. CDR3 nucleotides: TGTGCCAGCAGCTTTGGGGGGTCCTCAACTAATGAAAAACTGTTTTTT.

The V gene is TRBV2, the J gene TRBJ1-2; TRBD1 might be the D (6 bases). Germline CDR1 and CDR2: SNHLY and FYNNEI. CDR3 size: 14 residues. V lost 4 bases and J 5 bases, leaving 14 bases between the germline ends. CDR3: CASSVLGARYGYTF. The CDR3 coding sequence is TGTGCCAGCAGTGTTCTGGGGGCGCGGTATGGCTACACCTTC.

The chain combines TRBV7-9 with TRBJ2-7; D gene unclear. The CDR3 sequence is 16 residues long. The germline V gene encodes CDR1 SEHNR and CDR2 FQNEAQ (reference sequence). V was pared by 1 base and J by 4 bases, with 17 bases between. Here the CDR3 DNA reads TGTGCCAGCAGCTTAGATAGGGTGGGGTTTACATACGAGCAGTACTTC. Its translation: CASSLDRVGFTYEQYF. Full variable domain (missing parts from reference TRBV7-9 and TRBJ2-7): DTGVSQNPRHKITKRGQNVTFRCDPISEHNRLYWYRQTLGQGPEFLTYFQNEAQLEKSRLLSDRFSAERPKGSFSTLEIQRTEQGDSAMYLCASSLDRVGFTYEQYFGPGTRLTVT.

V is TRBV19 and J is TRBJ1-1, with D hard to call. V lost 7 bases and J lost 0, with 9 bases in between. This CDR3 region has 13 residues. Per germline, CDR1 LNHDA and CDR2 SQIVND (reference sequence). The DNA for the CDR3 is TGTGCCAGTACTACAGAGATGAACACTGAAGCTTTCTTT. Translated, it gives CASTTEMNTEAFF.

This clonotype has just one count. V is TRBV3-1 and J is TRBJ1-1, with D perhaps matching TRBD1 (6 bases). There are 12 residues in the CDR3. CDR1 and CDR2 (germline): LGHDT, YNNKEL (reference sequence). Deletions cut 2 bases from V and 8 bases from J, with 9 bases between. The chain's CDR3 is CASSQYRAEAFF. The CDR3 DNA reads TGTGCCAGCAGCCAATACAGGGCAGAAGCTTTCTTT.

V usage is TRBV3-1 and J usage is TRBJ1-2, with D perhaps TRBD1 (5 bases). Trimming left V 4 bases short and J 7 bases short, with 13 bases between. This CDR3 is 13 amino acids long. CDR1 is LGHDT and CDR2 is YNNKEL in the germline V gene (reference sequence). The CDR3 nucleotides are TGTGCCAGCAGCCCCCGGGCAGACAGTGGCTACACCTTC. Amino acid sequence: CASSPRADSGYTF.

This clonotype was seen a single time. The chain is built from TRBV7-2 and TRBJ2-7; D is unresolved. Trimming took off 1 base at V and 6 bases at J, with 13 bases between the two ends. Looked up from germline, CDR1 is SGHTA and CDR2 is FQGNSA. The CDR3 length is 14 residues. The CDR3 here is CASSLVRVGGEQYF. Written as DNA, the CDR3 is TGTGCCAGCAGCTTAGTAAGGGTCGGCGGCGAGCAGTACTTC.

V is TRBV14 and J is TRBJ1-1; possible D gene TRBD1, 6 bases. The germline V gene encodes CDR1 SGHDN and CDR2 FVKESK. This CDR3 region has 14 residues. Trimming shortened V by 6 bases and J by 4 bases, and 15 bases separated the two germline ends. CDR3 sequence (DNA): TGTGCCAGCAGAAGACAGGTGGATGCCACTGAAGCTTTCTTT. Its translation: CASRRQVDATEAFF.

This chain links TRBV11-2 with TRBJ2-1; 9 nucleotides match TRBD2. The trim removed 4 bases at V and 7 bases at J, leaving 8 bases unmatched. The CDR3 runs 15 residues. Germline lookup yields CDR1 SGHAT and CDR2 FQNNGV. DNA of the CDR3: TGTGCCAGCAGCTCCATCGGCGGGGGGGGTAATGAGCAGTTCTTC. Its protein is CASSSIGGGGNEQFF.

The V and J genes are TRBV2 and TRBJ2-2, with 8 bases fitting TRBD1. The CDR3 spans 14 residues. V gave up 6 bases and J gave up 4 bases; unmatched junction bases: 4. Looked up from germline, CDR1 is SNHLY and CDR2 is FYNNEI. Here the CDR3 DNA reads TGTGCCAGCAGCGTTGACAGGGGCACCGGGGAGCTGTTTTTT. Its translation: CASSVDRGTGELFF.

The chain is built from TRBV5-1 and TRBJ2-5; D is possibly TRBD2 (6 bases). The CDR3 length is 14 residues. Looked up from germline, CDR1 is SGHRS and CDR2 is YFSETQ. Trimming pared 5 bases from V and 5 bases from J, leaving 16 bases between. The CDR3 DNA reads TGCGCCAGCAGTCTCGGGGGTACCACGGAGACCCAGTACTTC. It translates to CASSLGGTTETQYF.

The rearrangement joins TRBV30 to TRBJ2-1, with D perhaps TRBD1 or TRBD2 (5 bases each). CDR1 and CDR2 from the germline V gene are GTSNPN and SVGIG (reference sequence). This CDR3 is 14 amino acids long. Trimming shortened V by 3 bases and J by 9 bases, and 18 bases separated the two germline ends. CDR3 sequence reads: CAWRGDSGLGEQFF. In DNA form, the CDR3 reads TGTGCCTGGAGGGGAGACAGCGGTTTAGGTGAGCAGTTCTTC.

This chain links TRBV27 with TRBJ2-5, with 8 bases aligning to TRBD1. The CDR3 consists of 14 residues. The V segment lost 7 bases and the J segment 5 bases; nucleotides outside the gene matches: 9. From germline, CDR1 is MNHEY and CDR2 SMNVEV (reference sequence). As DNA, the CDR3 is TGTGCCAGCACTTCGGGACAGGCCGGGGAGACCCAGTACTTC. Protein: CASTSGQAGETQYF.

The chain is built from TRBV18 and TRBJ1-3; D ambiguous. V was shortened by 7 bases and J by 1 base, with 8 bases between the two germline ends. CDR3 size: 13 residues. Germline values: CDR1 KGHSH, CDR2 LQKENI. Here the CDR3 DNA reads TGTGCCAGCTACGCCAATTCTGGAAACACCATATATTTT. This gives the protein CASYANSGNTIYF.

The chain has TRBV19 and TRBJ1-5, with 8 bases matching TRBD1. The J segment lost 4 bases and the V segment lost 6 bases, leaving 5 bases of the junction unmatched. CDR1 LNHDA and CDR2 SQIVND come from the germline V gene (reference sequence). This CDR3 is built from 14 residues. CDR3 in amino acids: CASSQGQGNQPQHF. The CDR3 DNA is TGTGCCAGTAGCCAAGGACAGGGTAATCAGCCCCAGCATTTT. Looking up the rest from reference TRBV19 and TRBJ1-5 gives the full variable domain: DGGITQSPKYLFRKEGQNVTLSCEQNLNHDAMYWYRQDPGQGLRLIYYSQIVNDFQKGDIAEGYSVSREKKESFPLTVTSAQKNPTAFYLCASSQGQGNQPQHFGDGTRLSIL.

The V gene is TRBV30, the J gene TRBJ1-5; D is uncertain. Germline lookup yields CDR1 GTSNPN and CDR2 SVGIG (reference sequence). V was cut by 0 bases and J by 11 bases, with 14 bases left in between. The CDR3 totals 13 residues. The CDR3: CAWSVSGEDAQHF. In nucleotides, the CDR3 is TGTGCCTGGAGTGTATCAGGCGAAGACGCCCAGCATTTT.